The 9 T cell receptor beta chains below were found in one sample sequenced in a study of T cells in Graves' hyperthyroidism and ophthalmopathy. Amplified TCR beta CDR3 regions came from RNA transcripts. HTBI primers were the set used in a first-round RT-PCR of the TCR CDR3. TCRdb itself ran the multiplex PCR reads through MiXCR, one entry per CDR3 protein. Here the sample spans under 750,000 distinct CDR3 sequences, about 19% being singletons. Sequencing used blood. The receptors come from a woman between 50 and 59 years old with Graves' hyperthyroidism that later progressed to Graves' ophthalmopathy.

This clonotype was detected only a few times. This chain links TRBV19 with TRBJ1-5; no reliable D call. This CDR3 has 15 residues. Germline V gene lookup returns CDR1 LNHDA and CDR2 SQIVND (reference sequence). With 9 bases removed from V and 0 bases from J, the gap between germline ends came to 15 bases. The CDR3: CASSWEKVSNQPQHF. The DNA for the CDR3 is TGTGCCAGCTCGTGGGAGAAAGTTAGCAATCAGCCCCAGCATTTT.

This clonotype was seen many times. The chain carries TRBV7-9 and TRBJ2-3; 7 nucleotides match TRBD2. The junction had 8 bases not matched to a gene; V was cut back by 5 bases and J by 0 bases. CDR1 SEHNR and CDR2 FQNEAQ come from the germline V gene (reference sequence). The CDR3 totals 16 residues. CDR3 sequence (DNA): TGTGCCAGCAGCCGCCGTAGCGGGCCCAGCACAGATACGCAGTATTTT. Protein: CASSRRSGPSTDTQYF.

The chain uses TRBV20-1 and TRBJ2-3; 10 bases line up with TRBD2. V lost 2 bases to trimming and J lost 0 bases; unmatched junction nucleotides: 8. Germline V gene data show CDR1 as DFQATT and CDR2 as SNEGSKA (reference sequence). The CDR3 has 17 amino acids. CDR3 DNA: TGCAGTGCTAGAACCTACCGGACTAGCGGTAGCACAGATACGCAGTATTTT. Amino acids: CSARTYRTSGSTDTQYF.

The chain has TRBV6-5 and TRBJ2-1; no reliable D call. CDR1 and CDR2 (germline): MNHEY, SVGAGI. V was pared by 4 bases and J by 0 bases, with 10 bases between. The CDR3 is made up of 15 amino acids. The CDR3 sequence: CASSFTESSYNEQFF. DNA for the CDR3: TGTGCCAGCAGTTTCACAGAGAGCTCCTACAATGAGCAGTTCTTC.

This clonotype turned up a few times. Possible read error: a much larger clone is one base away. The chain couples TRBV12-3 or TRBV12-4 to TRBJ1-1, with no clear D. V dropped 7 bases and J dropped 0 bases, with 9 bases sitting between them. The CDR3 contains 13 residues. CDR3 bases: TGTGCCAGCACCCCCGACCTGAACACTGAAGCTTTCTTT. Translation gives CASTPDLNTEAFF.

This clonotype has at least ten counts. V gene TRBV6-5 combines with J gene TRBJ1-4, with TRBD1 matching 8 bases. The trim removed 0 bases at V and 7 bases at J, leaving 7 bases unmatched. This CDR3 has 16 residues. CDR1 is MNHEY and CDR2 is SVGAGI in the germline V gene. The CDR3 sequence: CASSYSPTGGSEKLFF. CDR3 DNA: TGTGCCAGCAGTTACTCACCCACAGGGGGGAGTGAAAAACTGTTTTTT.

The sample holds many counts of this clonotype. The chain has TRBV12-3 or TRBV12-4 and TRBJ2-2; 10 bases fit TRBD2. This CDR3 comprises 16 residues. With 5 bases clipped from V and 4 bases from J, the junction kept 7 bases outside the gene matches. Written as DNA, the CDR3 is TGTGCCAGCAGTATTCGGACTAGCGGTAGCACCGGGGAGCTGTTTTTT. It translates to CASSIRTSGSTGELFF.

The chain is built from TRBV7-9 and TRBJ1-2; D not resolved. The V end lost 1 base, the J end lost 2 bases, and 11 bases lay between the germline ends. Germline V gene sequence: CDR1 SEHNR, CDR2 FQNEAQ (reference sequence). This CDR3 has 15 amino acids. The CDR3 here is CASSLVGDPNYGYTF. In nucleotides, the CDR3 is TGTGCCAGCAGCTTAGTTGGTGACCCGAACTATGGCTACACCTTC.

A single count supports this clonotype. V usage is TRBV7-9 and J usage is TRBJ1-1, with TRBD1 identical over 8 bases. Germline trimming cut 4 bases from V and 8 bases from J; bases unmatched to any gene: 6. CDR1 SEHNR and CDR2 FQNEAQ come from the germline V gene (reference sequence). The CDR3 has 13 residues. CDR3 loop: CASSWTGLGEAFF. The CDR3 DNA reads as TGTGCCAGCAGCTGGACAGGGTTAGGGGAAGCTTTCTTT. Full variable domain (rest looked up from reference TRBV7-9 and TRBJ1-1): DTGVSQNPRHKITKRGQNVTFRCDPISEHNRLYWYRQTLGQGPEFLTYFQNEAQLEKSRLLSDRFSAERPKGSFSTLEIQRTEQGDSAMYLCASSWTGLGEAFFGQGTRLTVV.